The rows below give T cell receptor beta chains drawn from one sample of a study of T cell repertoires in cytomegalovirus infection. These receptors have no known antigen. One entry per CDR3 protein results from TCRdb running MiXCR on the reads. This sample has roughly 860,000 distinct CDR3 sequences, with less than 35% found just once. Material: cultured CD8+ T cells from PBMCs, obtained from culture after CMV antigen stimulation. All receptors derive from a human donor in good health (CMV status not recorded). Some clones in this sample may be carry-over from other donors' samples. The conserved cysteine and the conserved F or W are not part of the CDR3 here.

>TRBJ2-1|TRBV7-9
ASSSTYNEQF
>TRBJ2-1|TRBV6-1
ASSTSGSYNEQF
>TRBJ2-3|TRBV28
ASSPDRADTDTQY
>TRBJ1-6|TRBV7-2
ASSLYYRGGSPLH
>TRBJ2-1|TRBV24-1
ATSAGAEQF
>TRBJ2-1|TRBV15
ATSREGGAANEQF
>TRBJ2-1|TRBV7-8
ASSPTSGEGEQF
>TRBJ2-5|TRBV7-6
ASSYSYQETQY
>TRBJ1-1|TRBV6-2/TRBV6-3
ASSYSSGTNTGMNTEAF
>TRBJ2-1|TRBV6-1
ASSSAGTGLNEQF
>TRBJ2-1|TRBV6-2/TRBV6-3
ASRPETSGGANEQF
>TRBJ1-2|TRBV27
ASSLSRRGSYGYT
>TRBJ2-1|TRBV12-5
ASGSPSDRVEFDEQF
>TRBJ2-2|TRBV12-3/TRBV12-4
ASSFHRGTGELF
>TRBJ2-5|TRBV6-2/TRBV6-3
ASRNTGNPKGETQY
>TRBJ1-1|TRBV6-1
ASSEYREGRTEAF
>TRBJ2-1|TRBV24-1
ATEDSSYNEQF
>TRBJ2-5|TRBV27
ASSWGRGRRTQETQY
>TRBJ2-4|TRBV27
ASGQFPKNIQY
>TRBJ2-5|TRBV6-6
ASSSPGQGGTYQETQY
>TRBJ1-2|TRBV7-6
ASRQGQELNYGYT
>TRBJ2-1|TRBV7-6
ASSPRPFDEQF
>TRBJ1-2|TRBV2
ASSEVFLAYGYT
>TRBJ1-4|TRBV19
ASSDHRRLSEKLF
>TRBJ2-6|TRBV7-9
ASTPDRFGGEANVLT
>TRBJ1-5|TRBV19
ASSKASGSNQPQH
>TRBJ2-1|TRBV10-3
AISPRDRPYNEQF
>TRBJ1-6|TRBV6-2/TRBV6-3
ASSDSRPSNSPLH
>TRBJ2-6|TRBV28
ASSLGTVGGTNVLT
>TRBJ1-2|TRBV6-2/TRBV6-3
ASTTTWGGNYGYT
>TRBJ1-5|TRBV19
ASSPYRGRANQPQH
>TRBJ2-7|TRBV2
ASSYDRFPADEQY
>TRBJ1-1|TRBV6-5
ASSARGGPFPEAF
>TRBJ1-5|TRBV6-6
ASSGWLGLDQPQH
>TRBJ2-6|TRBV9
ASSVPEGGSGANVLT
>TRBJ1-1|TRBV7-9
ASSVTGTGITEAF
>TRBJ2-5|TRBV13
ASSFSGGPFQETQY
>TRBJ2-1|TRBV12-5
ASGLSTGYNEQF
>TRBJ1-5|TRBV4-1
ASSQEGTASNQPQH
>TRBJ2-5|TRBV7-3
ASSPDRGQETQY
>TRBJ1-5|TRBV6-6
ASSDIQPQH
>TRBJ2-2|TRBV10-3
AIWLAGRSRNTGELF
>TRBJ1-2|TRBV7-2
ASSSRQEQANYGYT
>TRBJ2-2|TRBV3-1
ASSQGLAGGRGELF
>TRBJ1-5|TRBV9
ASSATDRVNQPQH
>TRBJ1-4|TRBV7-9
ASSLNRDPAFRAKLF
>TRBJ1-4|TRBV25-1
ASSDDRGLNEKLF
>TRBJ1-4|TRBV7-9
ASSAPQGLNEKLF
>TRBJ2-3|TRBV4-1
ASSQVVTDTQY
>TRBJ2-1|TRBV20-1
SVKQGRNEQF
>TRBJ1-1|TRBV2
ATEAGTEAF
>TRBJ2-1|TRBV7-6
ASSLRDGTTSSYNEQF
>TRBJ2-3|TRBV19
ASSIIGTGTDTQY
>TRBJ2-1|TRBV12-3/TRBV12-4
VSIRTSGGDPIDEQF
>TRBJ2-1|TRBV12-3/TRBV12-4
ASSSSGTKLVLYNEQF
>TRBJ1-2|TRBV7-6
ASSYGGEVPVGFGGYT